The 15 T cell receptor beta chains below come from one sample, sequenced in a study of CD8 T cells in ankylosing spondylitis. Findings and limits, study-wide: A TCR beta motif of several highly homologous variants seemed to mark ankylosing spondylitis blood.

What these receptors recognize is not known. TCRdb passed the 5' RACE reads through MiXCR, listing each CDR3 protein once. The top ten clones hold roughly 46% of a sample with hundreds of thousands of distinct CDR3 sequences, approximately 16% of them seen once. Sequencing was done on a sample of blood, either unsorted or a sorted T cell fraction (not recorded which). The source of these receptors is a male donor with ankylosing spondylitis.

V usage is TRBV6-1 and J usage is TRBJ1-5, with TRBD1 identical over 7 bases. The CDR3 loop spans 14 amino acids. Germline CDR1 MNHNS, CDR2 SASEGT. The V segment lost 6 bases and the J segment 0 bases; nucleotides outside the gene matches: 2. The CDR3 DNA is TGTGCCAGCAGGGGGACAGATAGCAATCAGCCCCAGCATTTT. Protein sequence: CASRGTDSNQPQHF.

The chain uses TRBV7-9 and TRBJ2-5, with D tentatively TRBD1 or TRBD2 (5 bases each). Germline values: CDR1 SEHNR, CDR2 FQNEAQ (reference sequence). The V end was cut by 1 base, the J end by 5 bases, with 11 bases between. This CDR3 has 14 amino acids. As DNA, the CDR3 is TGTGCCAGCAGCTTAGGTTGGGACGAGGAGACCCAGTACTTC. Protein product: CASSLGWDEETQYF.

The rearrangement joins TRBV4-2 to TRBJ2-2; D not resolved. The CDR3 spans 13 residues. Per the germline V gene, CDR1 is LGHNA and CDR2 is YNFKEQ. Trimming removed 3 bases from V and 7 bases from J, with 9 bases in between. CDR3 in amino acids: CASSHIGNGELFF. The DNA of the CDR3 is TGTGCCAGCAGCCATATAGGCAACGGGGAGCTGTTTTTT.

The chain combines TRBV9 with TRBJ2-7; 8 bases are shared with TRBD2. CDR1 and CDR2 (germline): SGDLS, YYNGEE. V gave up 5 bases and J gave up 5 bases; unmatched junction bases: 12. The CDR3 has 15 residues. CDR3 coding DNA: TGTGCCAGCAGTGCCAGCGGGAGCGGCGTGAACGAGCAGTACTTC. It codes for CASSASGSGVNEQYF.

This clonotype was observed a handful of times. The chain uses TRBV24-1 and TRBJ2-1, with TRBD2 matching over 11 bases. The CDR3 consists of 16 residues. V shed 4 bases and J 8 bases; nucleotides not matched to a gene: 9. The germline V gene encodes CDR1 KGHDR and CDR2 SFDVKD. The CDR3: CATSDDLAGGDDEQFF. DNA for the CDR3: TGTGCCACCAGTGACGACCTAGCGGGAGGAGACGATGAGCAGTTCTTC.

CDR3: CSVEGSDSPTDTQYF. CDR3 DNA sequence: TGCAGCGTTGAAGGAAGCGATTCTCCCACAGATACGCAGTATTTT. This chain connects TRBV29-1 to TRBJ2-3; D is undetermined. With 1 base removed from V and 2 bases from J, the gap between germline ends came to 13 bases. The CDR3 is made up of 15 amino acids. CDR1 SQVTM and CDR2 ANQGSEA come from the germline V gene.

The genes are TRBV29-1 and TRBJ1-1; 8 bases agree with TRBD1. This CDR3 is built from 14 residues. V lost 3 bases and J lost 1; bases outside the gene matches: 4. In germline, CDR1 is SQVTM, CDR2 ANQGSEA. The DNA for the CDR3 is TGCAGCGTTGACGAGGACAGGGCGAACACTGAAGCTTTCTTT. Translation gives CSVDEDRANTEAFF.

This chain joins TRBV4-3 and TRBJ2-7, with 10 bases aligning to TRBD1. The CDR3 totals 15 residues. V shed 4 bases, J shed 6 bases, and the junction held 9 bases outside the gene matches. In germline, CDR1 is LGHNA, CDR2 YSLEER. The CDR3 DNA follows: TGCGCCAGCAGCCCTTTTTGGACAGGGGGGGGCGAGCAGTACTTC. This sequence encodes CASSPFWTGGGEQYF.

This chain connects TRBV29-1 to TRBJ2-7, with D perhaps assigned TRBD1 or TRBD2 (6 bases each). Deletions cut 0 bases from V and 2 bases from J, with 11 bases between. In germline, CDR1 is SQVTM, CDR2 ANQGSEA. This CDR3 region has 14 residues. CDR3 residues: CSVEDPGAAYEQYF. CDR3 bases: TGCAGCGTTGAAGATCCGGGGGCAGCCTACGAGCAGTACTTC.

This chain links TRBV12-3 or TRBV12-4 with TRBJ2-7; D is perhaps TRBD2 (5 bases). The CDR3 is 15 residues long. Trimming stripped 2 bases from V and 3 bases from J, with 14 bases between. The CDR3 DNA reads TGTGCCAGCAGTTTATCTCGGGGTGACGACTACGAGCAGTACTTC. This gives the protein CASSLSRGDDYEQYF.

This clonotype was recorded once. The V gene is TRBV20-1, the J gene TRBJ2-7; D tentatively fits TRBD1 or TRBD2 (5 bases each). This CDR3 has 15 amino acids. V lost 0 bases and J lost 3, with 15 bases in between. In germline, CDR1 is DFQATT, CDR2 SNEGSKA (reference sequence). CDR3 sequence (DNA): TGCAGTGCTAGAGATTTAGGGACCGGTTACTACGAGCAGTACTTC. This encodes CSARDLGTGYYEQYF.

This clonotype was seen a few times. V usage is TRBV5-6 and J usage is TRBJ1-2, with 7 positions matching TRBD1. J was trimmed by 4 bases and V by 4 bases; bases with no gene match: 7. CDR1 and CDR2 (germline): SGHDT, YYEEEE. The length of the CDR3 is 14 residues. CDR3 DNA: TGTGCCAGCAGCGGGGGGGACAGCCCCTATGGCTACACCTTC. This sequence encodes CASSGGDSPYGYTF.

This clonotype showed up just a few times. CDR3 region: CASSSYSYTGELFF. The CDR3 DNA follows: TGCGCCAGCAGCTCCTACTCGTACACCGGGGAGCTGTTTTTT. The V gene is TRBV4-1, the J gene TRBJ2-2; D is uncertain. The CDR3 covers 14 residues. V shed 5 bases and J shed 3 bases, with 10 bases lying between them. The V gene's germline CDR1 is MGHRA and CDR2 YSYEKL.

This clonotype was seen at least ten times. The chain has TRBV29-1 and TRBJ2-1; 7 positions match TRBD1. Germline V gene data show CDR1 as SQVTM and CDR2 as ANQGSEA. J gave up 0 bases and V 5 bases, and 4 bases lay outside the gene matches. The CDR3 has 14 residues. CDR3: CSVPGTVSYNEQFF. The CDR3, as DNA: TGCAGCGTTCCCGGGACAGTCTCCTACAATGAGCAGTTCTTC.

This chain uses TRBV7-9 with TRBJ2-3; D may be TRBD1 or TRBD2 (5 bases each). Trimming shortened V by 4 bases and J by 4 bases, and 18 bases separated the two germline ends. This CDR3 comprises 16 residues. Germline loops: CDR1 SEHNR, CDR2 FQNEAQ (reference sequence). CDR3: CASSSPRDLTPDTQYF. CDR3 coding DNA: TGTGCCAGCAGCTCGCCTCGGGACCTTACCCCAGATACGCAGTATTTT.